This T cell receptor (beta chain) was found in a study of blood T cell repertoires in COVID-19. Study at large: Italy, Spain and the United States were the sources of the convalescent and acute COVID-19 samples.

Using immunoSEQ multiplex PCR, the repertoire was profiled, and TCRdb retains in-frame clones only, with some absent. The sample carries approximately 200,000 clones, 70% to 85% recorded once. Per the germline V gene, CDR1 is SGDLS and CDR2 is YYNGEE. V lost 4 bases and J 9 bases, leaving 14 bases between the germline ends. The CDR3 is made up of 13 amino acids. The chain has TRBV9 and TRBJ1-5; D is unclear. Specimen: peripheral blood. The sequence was collected from a human donor with acute or convalescent COVID-19. The donor label of this sample is uncertain. CDR3 loop: CASSPHSARPQHF. The CDR3 bases are TGTGCCAGCAGCCCACACAGTGCTCGGCCCCAGCATTTT. Full variable domain (outside the CDR3, taken from reference TRBV9 and TRBJ1-5): DSGVTQTPKHLITATGQRVTLRCSPRSGDLSVYWYQQSLDQGLQFLIQYYNGEERAKGNILERFSAQQFPDLHSELNLSSLELGDSALYFCASSPHSARPQHFGDGTRLSIL.